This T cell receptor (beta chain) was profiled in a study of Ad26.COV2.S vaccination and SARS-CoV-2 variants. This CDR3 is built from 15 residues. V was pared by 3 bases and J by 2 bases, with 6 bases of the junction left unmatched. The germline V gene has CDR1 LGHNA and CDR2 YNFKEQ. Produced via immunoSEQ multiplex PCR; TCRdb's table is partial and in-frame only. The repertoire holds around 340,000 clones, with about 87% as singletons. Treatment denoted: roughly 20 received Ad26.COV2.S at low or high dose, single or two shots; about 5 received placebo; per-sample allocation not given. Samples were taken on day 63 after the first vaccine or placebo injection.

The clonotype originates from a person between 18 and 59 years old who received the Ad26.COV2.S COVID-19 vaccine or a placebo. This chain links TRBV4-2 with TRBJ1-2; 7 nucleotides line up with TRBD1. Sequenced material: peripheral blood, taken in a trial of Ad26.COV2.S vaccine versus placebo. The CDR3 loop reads CASSHRQGQNYGYTF. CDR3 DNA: TGTGCCAGCAGCCACAGACAGGGACAGAACTATGGCTACACCTTC.